Listed here are 19 T cell receptor beta chains from one sample, sequenced in a study of blood T cell repertoires in COVID-19. The repertoire was sequenced with immunoSEQ multiplex PCR; TCRdb's copy has only in-frame clones and lacks some. The data hold approximately 94,000 clones, with around four fifths observed a single time. The sequencing sample was made of peripheral blood. Receptors were obtained from a man between 45 and 60 years old with active or convalescent COVID-19.

The chain joins TRBV29-1 to TRBJ2-2; possible D gene TRBD2, 6 bases. This CDR3 comprises 15 residues. CDR1 is SQVTM, CDR2 ANQGSEA, per germline. V lost 1 base, J lost 0 bases, and 9 bases lay in between. The CDR3: CSVEAGVPNTGELFF. CDR3 nucleotide sequence: TGCAGCGTTGAAGCGGGAGTCCCGAACACCGGGGAGCTGTTTTTT.

This chain links TRBV6-1 with TRBJ2-5; the match to TRBD1 covers 11 bases. The V segment lost 1 base and the J segment 5 bases; nucleotides outside the gene matches: 6. This CDR3 contains 16 residues. The V gene's germline CDR1 is MNHNS and CDR2 SASEGT. CDR3 sequence (DNA): TGTGCCAGCAGTGAAGAAGGACAGGGGGCGGGGGAGACCCAGTACTTC. It encodes CASSEEGQGAGETQYF.

This chain links TRBV19 with TRBJ1-3, with TRBD1 as a possible D gene (5 bases). Trimming pared 7 bases from V and 0 bases from J, leaving 13 bases between. The CDR3 contains 15 residues. CDR1 and CDR2 from the germline V gene are LNHDA and SQIVND (reference sequence). For the CDR3, the DNA is TGTGCCAGTACCCCGGGGGGAGGCTCTGGAAACACCATATATTTT. Its protein is CASTPGGGSGNTIYF.

The V call is TRBV11-3, the J call TRBJ2-2; D is undetermined. CDR3 length: 15 amino acids. Trimming pared 7 bases from V and 2 bases from J, leaving 14 bases between. CDR1 and CDR2 (germline): SGHNT, YENEEA. CDR3 bases: TGTGCCAGCACTTTCGCCGCGGCTAACACCGGGGAGCTGTTTTTT. The encoded protein is CASTFAAANTGELFF.

The chain combines TRBV6-5 with TRBJ1-2, with 7 bases identical to TRBD1. CDR3 length: 15 residues. CDR1 is MNHEY, CDR2 SVGAGI, per germline. V lost 1 base to trimming and J lost 4 bases; unmatched junction nucleotides: 6. Written as DNA, the CDR3 is TGTGCCAGCAGTTACTTCCGGGACAGAGGCTATGGCTACACCTTC. Encoded protein: CASSYFRDRGYGYTF.

The chain couples TRBV2 to TRBJ2-7; D is perhaps TRBD2 (6 bases). Germline assignment: CDR1 SNHLY and CDR2 FYNNEI. The V end lost 2 bases, the J end lost 3 bases, and 8 bases lay between the germline ends. The CDR3 loop spans 13 amino acids. CDR3 in amino acids: CASSESGDYEQYF. CDR3 DNA: TGTGCCAGCAGTGAATCGGGGGACTACGAGCAGTACTTC.

This chain joins TRBV6-6 and TRBJ2-3; TRBD2 aligns across 11 bases. The length of the CDR3 is 15 residues. Germline CDR1 and CDR2: MNHNY and SVGAGI (reference sequence). Unmatched junction bases numbered 5, after V lost 6 bases and J lost 3 bases. The CDR3 reads CASRNSGRATDTQYF. In DNA form, the CDR3 reads TGTGCCAGCAGAAATAGCGGGAGGGCTACAGATACGCAGTATTTT.

The chain employs TRBV6-5 and TRBJ2-2, with 7 bases aligning to TRBD2. The CDR3 has 16 amino acids. Germline CDR1 is MNHEY and CDR2 is SVGAGI. V lost 2 bases and J lost 5; bases outside the gene matches: 8. The CDR3 spells CASSYGGLGITGELFF. The CDR3 DNA reads as TGTGCCAGCAGTTACGGAGGACTAGGAATAACCGGGGAGCTGTTTTTT.

This clone was recorded only once. This chain links TRBV11-2 with TRBJ2-5; 14 positions match TRBD2. In germline, CDR1 is SGHAT, CDR2 FQNNGV. The CDR3 totals 15 residues. The V gene end was trimmed by 4 bases and the J gene end by 5 bases; junction bases not matched to a gene: 3. The CDR3 here is CASSSRLAGGETQYF. The DNA for the CDR3 is TGTGCCAGCAGCTCGAGACTAGCGGGAGGGGAGACCCAGTACTTC.

This chain uses TRBV20-1 with TRBJ1-2; weak D call: TRBD1 (6 bases). The CDR3 contains 11 residues. V was trimmed by 6 bases and J by 6 bases, leaving 11 bases between them. The germline V gene has CDR1 DFQATT and CDR2 SNEGSKA (reference sequence). The CDR3 spells CSAKNRDGYTF. For the CDR3, the DNA is TGCAGTGCGAAGAACAGGGATGGCTACACCTTC.

The chain carries TRBV9 and TRBJ2-5; 8 bases map to TRBD1. V lost 4 bases and J lost 5; bases outside the gene matches: 10. The germline V gene has CDR1 SGDLS and CDR2 YYNGEE. CDR3 size: 15 residues. The CDR3 spells CASSSIGTGDETQYF. The CDR3 bases are TGTGCCAGCAGCTCTATAGGGACAGGAGACGAGACCCAGTACTTC.

CDR3 loop: CASSVMAAYSGNTIYF. Here the CDR3 DNA reads TGTGCCAGCAGCGTAATGGCCGCTTACTCTGGAAACACCATATATTTT. V usage is TRBV9 and J usage is TRBJ1-3; D gene uncertain. Germline V gives CDR1 SGDLS, CDR2 YYNGEE. Trimming took 1 base from V and 0 from J, leaving 11 bases between them. The CDR3 totals 16 residues.

This clone was counted once. V usage is TRBV28 and J usage is TRBJ1-6, with D tentatively TRBD1 (6 bases). This CDR3 comprises 14 residues. V was clipped by 9 bases and J by 3 bases, with 12 bases between them. Germline V gene lookup returns CDR1 MDHEN and CDR2 SYDVKM. The CDR3 reads CASDRQDYNSPLHF. The CDR3 bases are TGTGCCAGTGACCGACAGGACTATAATTCACCCCTCCACTTT.

This clone was detected only once. The CDR3 DNA follows: TGCAGTGCTAGTAGTAGTCAGGGGGTATCCGGGGAGCTGTTTTTT. It translates to CSASSSQGVSGELFF. The chain recombines TRBV20-1 with TRBJ2-2; 7 bases line up with TRBD1. Per the germline V gene, CDR1 is DFQATT and CDR2 is SNEGSKA (reference sequence). CDR3 length equals 15 residues. V lost 3 bases to trimming and J lost 6 bases; unmatched junction nucleotides: 10.

The chain joins TRBV25-1 to TRBJ1-2; TRBD1 aligns across 9 bases. The CDR3 consists of 15 residues. Germline assignment: CDR1 MGHDK and CDR2 SYGVNS. The V and J ends lost 3 bases and 4 bases, in that order; junction bases with no gene match: 6. This chain's CDR3 is CASSDTGGIFYGYTF. CDR3 coding DNA: TGTGCCAGCAGTGATACAGGGGGCATTTTCTATGGCTACACCTTC.

The chain uses TRBV24-1 and TRBJ2-7; TRBD1 might be the D (5 bases). V lost 4 bases and J lost 7, with 13 bases in between. CDR1 is KGHDR, CDR2 SFDVKD, per germline. CDR3 length: 13 amino acids. This CDR3 reads CATSEGQGREQYF. For the CDR3, the DNA is TGTGCCACCAGTGAAGGGCAGGGTCGGGAGCAGTACTTC.

The chain recombines TRBV10-3 with TRBJ2-2; TRBD1 agrees at 9 bases. Germline CDR1 is ENHRY and CDR2 is SYGVKD. With 6 bases clipped from V and 4 bases from J, the junction kept 6 bases outside the gene matches. CDR3 length: 15 amino acids. CDR3 in DNA: TGTGCCATCAGGAGGACAGGGGCGTCCACCGGGGAGCTGTTTTTT. It is translated as CAIRRTGASTGELFF.

V gene TRBV14 combines with J gene TRBJ2-1, with a weak D call TRBD1 (5 bases). V dropped 0 bases and J dropped 7 bases, with 10 bases sitting between them. Germline V lookup: CDR1 SGHDN, CDR2 FVKESK. This CDR3 is built from 14 residues. The CDR3 is CASSQDAAGNEQFF. The DNA for the CDR3 is TGTGCCAGCAGCCAAGATGCGGCAGGGAATGAGCAGTTCTTC. Based on the CDR3 plus reference TRBV14 and TRBJ2-1, the full variable domain is EAGVTQFPSHSVIEKGQTVTLRCDPISGHDNLYWYRRVMGKEIKFLLHFVKESKQDESGMPNNRFLAERTGGTYSTLKVQPAELEDSGVYFCASSQDAAGNEQFFGPGTRLTVL.

The table lists this clone with a count of one. The rearrangement joins TRBV24-1 to TRBJ2-5; 8 bases fit TRBD2. The CDR3 sequence is 15 residues long. From germline, CDR1 is KGHDR and CDR2 SFDVKD. CDR3 nucleotides: TGTGCGACCCAAGCGGGCGGGAGGAGGGAGGAGACCCAGTACTTC. This encodes CATQAGGRREETQYF.